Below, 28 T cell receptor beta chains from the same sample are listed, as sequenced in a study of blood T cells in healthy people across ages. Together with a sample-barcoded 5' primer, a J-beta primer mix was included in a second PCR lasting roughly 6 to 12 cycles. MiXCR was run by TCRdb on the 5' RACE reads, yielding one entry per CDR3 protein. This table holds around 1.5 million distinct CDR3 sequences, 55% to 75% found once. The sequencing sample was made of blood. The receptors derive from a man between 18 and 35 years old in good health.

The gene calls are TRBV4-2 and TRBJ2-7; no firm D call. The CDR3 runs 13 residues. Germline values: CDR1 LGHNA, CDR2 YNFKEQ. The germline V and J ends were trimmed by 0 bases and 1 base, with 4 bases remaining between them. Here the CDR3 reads CASSQEFSYEQYF. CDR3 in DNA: TGTGCCAGCAGCCAAGAGTTTTCCTACGAGCAGTACTTC.

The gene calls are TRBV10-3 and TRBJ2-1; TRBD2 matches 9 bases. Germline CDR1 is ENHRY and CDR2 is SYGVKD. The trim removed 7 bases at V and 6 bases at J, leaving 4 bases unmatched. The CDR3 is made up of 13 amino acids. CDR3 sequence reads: CAITGTSTNEQFF. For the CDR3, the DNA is TGTGCCATCACCGGGACTAGCACCAATGAGCAGTTCTTC.

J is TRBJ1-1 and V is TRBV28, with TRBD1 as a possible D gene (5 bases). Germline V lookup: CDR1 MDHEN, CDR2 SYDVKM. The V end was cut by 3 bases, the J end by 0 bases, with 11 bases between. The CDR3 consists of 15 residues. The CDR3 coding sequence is TGTGCCAGCAGTTTCCTATCAGGGTTGAACACTGAAGCTTTCTTT. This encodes CASSFLSGLNTEAFF.

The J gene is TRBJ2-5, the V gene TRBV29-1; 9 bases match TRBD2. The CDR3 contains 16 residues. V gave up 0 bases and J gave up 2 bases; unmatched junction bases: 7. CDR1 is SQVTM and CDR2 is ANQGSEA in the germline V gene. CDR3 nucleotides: TGCAGCGTTGAAGATCCATGGGCGGGAGGGCAAGAGACCCAGTACTTC. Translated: CSVEDPWAGGQETQYF.

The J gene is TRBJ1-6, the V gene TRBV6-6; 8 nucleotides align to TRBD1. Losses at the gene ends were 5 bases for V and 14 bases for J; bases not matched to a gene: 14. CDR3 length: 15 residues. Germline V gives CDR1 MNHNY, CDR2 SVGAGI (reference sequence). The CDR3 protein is CASSTQGTGLVALHF. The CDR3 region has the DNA TGTGCCAGCAGTACCCAAGGGACAGGCCTCGTTGCCCTCCACTTT.

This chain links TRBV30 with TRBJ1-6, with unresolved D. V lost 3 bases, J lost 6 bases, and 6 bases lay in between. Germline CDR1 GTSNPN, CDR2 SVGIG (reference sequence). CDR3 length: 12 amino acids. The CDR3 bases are TGTGCCTGGAGGGGTCTTAATTCACCCCTCCACTTT. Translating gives CAWRGLNSPLHF.

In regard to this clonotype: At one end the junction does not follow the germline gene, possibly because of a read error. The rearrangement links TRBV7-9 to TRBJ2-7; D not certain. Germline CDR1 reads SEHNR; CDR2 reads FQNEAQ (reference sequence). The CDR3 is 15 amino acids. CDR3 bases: TGTGTCAGCAGCAGACCTCAGCAGAGCTCCTACGAGCAGTACTTC. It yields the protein CVSSRPQQSSYEQYF.

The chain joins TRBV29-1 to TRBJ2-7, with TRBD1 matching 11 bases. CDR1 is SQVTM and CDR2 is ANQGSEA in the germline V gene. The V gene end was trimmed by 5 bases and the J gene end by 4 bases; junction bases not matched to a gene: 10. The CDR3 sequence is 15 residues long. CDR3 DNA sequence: TGCAGCGTTTCGCGGTGGGACAGGGGGGCGTACGAGCAGTACTTC. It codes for CSVSRWDRGAYEQYF.

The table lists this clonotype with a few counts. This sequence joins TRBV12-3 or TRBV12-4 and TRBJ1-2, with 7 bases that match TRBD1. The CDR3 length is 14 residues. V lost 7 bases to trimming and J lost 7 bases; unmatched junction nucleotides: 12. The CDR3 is CASTPGGPIGGYTF. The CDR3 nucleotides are TGTGCCAGCACTCCAGGGGGTCCCATAGGTGGCTACACCTTC.

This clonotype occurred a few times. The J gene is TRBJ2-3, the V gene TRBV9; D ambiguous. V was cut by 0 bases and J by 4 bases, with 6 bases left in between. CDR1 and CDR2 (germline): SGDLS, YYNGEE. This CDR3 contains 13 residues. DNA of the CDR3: TGTGCCAGCAGCGTAGTTGTGTCAGATACGCAGTATTTT. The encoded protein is CASSVVVSDTQYF.

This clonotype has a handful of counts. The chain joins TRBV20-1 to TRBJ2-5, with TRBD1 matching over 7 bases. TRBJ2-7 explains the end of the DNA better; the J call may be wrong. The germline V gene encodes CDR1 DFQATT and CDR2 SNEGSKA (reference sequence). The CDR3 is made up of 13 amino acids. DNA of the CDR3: TGCAGTGCTGGTGACCGGGACAGCTACGAGCAGTACTTC. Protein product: CSAGDRDSYEQYF.

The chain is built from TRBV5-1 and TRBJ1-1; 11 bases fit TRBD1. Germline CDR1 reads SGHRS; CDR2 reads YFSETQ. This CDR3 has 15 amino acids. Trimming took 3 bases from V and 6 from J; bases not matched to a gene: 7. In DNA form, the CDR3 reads TGCGCCAGCAGCTCATCCGGGACAGGGGGGGCTGAAGCTTTCTTT. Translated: CASSSSGTGGAEAFF. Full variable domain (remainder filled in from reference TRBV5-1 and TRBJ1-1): KAGVTQTPRYLIKTRGQQVTLSCSPISGHRSVSWYQQTPGQGLQFLFEYFSETQRNKGNFPGRFSGRQFSNSRSEMNVSTLELGDSALYLCASSSSGTGGAEAFFGQGTRLTVV.

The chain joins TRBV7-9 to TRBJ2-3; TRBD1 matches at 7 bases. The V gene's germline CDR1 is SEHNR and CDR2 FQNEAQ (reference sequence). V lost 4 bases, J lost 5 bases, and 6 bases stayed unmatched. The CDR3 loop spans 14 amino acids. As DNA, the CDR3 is TGTGCCAGCAGCTATACCGACAGGGTAGATACGCAGTATTTT. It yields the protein CASSYTDRVDTQYF.

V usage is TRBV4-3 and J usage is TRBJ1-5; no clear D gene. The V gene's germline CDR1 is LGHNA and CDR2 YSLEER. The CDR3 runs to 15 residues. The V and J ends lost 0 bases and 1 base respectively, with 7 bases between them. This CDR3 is CASSQDIGSNQPQHF. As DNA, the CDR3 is TGCGCCAGCAGCCAAGATATAGGAAGCAATCAGCCCCAGCATTTT.

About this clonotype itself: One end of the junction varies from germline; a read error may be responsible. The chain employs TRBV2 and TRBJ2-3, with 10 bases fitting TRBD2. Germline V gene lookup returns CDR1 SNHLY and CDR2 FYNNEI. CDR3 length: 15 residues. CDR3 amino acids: CASTEREGSTDAQYF. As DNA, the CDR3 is TGTGCCAGCACAGAGCGGGAGGGTAGCACAGATGCGCAGTATTTT.

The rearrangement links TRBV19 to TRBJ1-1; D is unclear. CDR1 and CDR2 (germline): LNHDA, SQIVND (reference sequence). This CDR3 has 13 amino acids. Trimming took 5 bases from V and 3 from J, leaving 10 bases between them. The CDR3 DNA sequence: TGTGCCAGTAGTTGGAGAGTACACACTGAAGCTTTCTTT. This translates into CASSWRVHTEAFF.

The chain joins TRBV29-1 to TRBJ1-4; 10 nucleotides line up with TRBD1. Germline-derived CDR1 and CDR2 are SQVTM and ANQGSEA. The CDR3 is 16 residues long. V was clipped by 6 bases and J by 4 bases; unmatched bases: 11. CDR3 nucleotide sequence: TGCAGCGTCAATATACCGGGGACAGGGGATAATGAAAAACTGTTTTTT. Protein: CSVNIPGTGDNEKLFF.

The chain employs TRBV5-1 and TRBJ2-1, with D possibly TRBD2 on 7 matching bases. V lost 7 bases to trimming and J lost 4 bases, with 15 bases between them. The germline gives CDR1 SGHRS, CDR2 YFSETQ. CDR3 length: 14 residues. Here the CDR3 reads CASGGAQRYNEQFF. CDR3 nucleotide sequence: TGCGCCAGCGGGGGGGCCCAAAGGTACAATGAGCAGTTCTTC.

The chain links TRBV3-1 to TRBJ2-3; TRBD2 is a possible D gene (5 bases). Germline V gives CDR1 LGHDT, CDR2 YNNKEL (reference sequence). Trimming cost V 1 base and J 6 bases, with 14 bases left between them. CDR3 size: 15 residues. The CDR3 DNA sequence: TGTGCCAGCAGCCAAGCAAGGACTCCCGTGGATACGCAGTATTTT. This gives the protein CASSQARTPVDTQYF.

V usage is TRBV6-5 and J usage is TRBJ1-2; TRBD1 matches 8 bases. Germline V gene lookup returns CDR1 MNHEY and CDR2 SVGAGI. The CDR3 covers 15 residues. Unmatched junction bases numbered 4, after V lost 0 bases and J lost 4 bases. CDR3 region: CASSYSQTGVYGYTF. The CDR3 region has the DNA TGTGCCAGCAGTTACTCTCAGACAGGGGTCTATGGCTACACCTTC.

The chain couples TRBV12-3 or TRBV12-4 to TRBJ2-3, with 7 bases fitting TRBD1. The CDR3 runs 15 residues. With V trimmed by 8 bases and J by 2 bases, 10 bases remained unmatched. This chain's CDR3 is CASRLRGGDTDTQYF. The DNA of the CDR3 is TGTGCCAGCCGCTTGCGAGGGGGCGACACAGATACGCAGTATTTT.

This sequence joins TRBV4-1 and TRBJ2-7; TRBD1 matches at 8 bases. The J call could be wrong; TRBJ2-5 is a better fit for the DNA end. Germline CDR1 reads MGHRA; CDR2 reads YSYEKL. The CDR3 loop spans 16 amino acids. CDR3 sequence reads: CASSQDPGQGGETQYF. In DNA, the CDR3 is TGCGCCAGCAGCCAAGATCCCGGACAGGGAGGAGAGACCCAGTACTTC.

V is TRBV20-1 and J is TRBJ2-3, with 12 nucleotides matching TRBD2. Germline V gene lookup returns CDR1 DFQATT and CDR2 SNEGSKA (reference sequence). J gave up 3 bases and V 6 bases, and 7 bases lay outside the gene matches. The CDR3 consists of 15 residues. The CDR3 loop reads CSAKRLAGDTDTQYF. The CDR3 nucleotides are TGCAGTGCAAAACGACTAGCGGGAGATACAGATACGCAGTATTTT.

In DNA form, the CDR3 reads TGTGCCAGCAGCCGCGGAGGAGGGGTGGACAATTCACCCCTCCACTTT. It codes for CASSRGGGVDNSPLHF. V usage is TRBV7-2 and J usage is TRBJ1-6; a weak D match, TRBD1 (5 bases). Looked up from germline, CDR1 is SGHTA and CDR2 is FQGNSA. The CDR3 has 16 amino acids. V was shortened by 5 bases and J by 7 bases, with 18 bases between the two germline ends.

In DNA form, the CDR3 reads TGTGCCAGCAGTGCCAGGGAAAACACTGAAGCTTTCTTT. Encoded protein: CASSARENTEAFF. This chain joins TRBV6-6 and TRBJ1-1; a possible D gene is TRBD1 (5 bases). CDR3 length equals 13 residues. Per germline, CDR1 MNHNY and CDR2 SVGAGI (reference sequence). V lost 5 bases, J lost 2 bases, and 9 bases lay in between.

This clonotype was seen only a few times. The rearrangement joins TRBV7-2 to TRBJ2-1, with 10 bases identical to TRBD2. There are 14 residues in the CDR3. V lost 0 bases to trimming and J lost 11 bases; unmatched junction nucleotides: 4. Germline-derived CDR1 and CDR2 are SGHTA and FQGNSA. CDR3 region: CASSLAAGGRKQFF. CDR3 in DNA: TGTGCCAGCAGCTTAGCAGCGGGGGGGCGAAAGCAGTTCTTC.

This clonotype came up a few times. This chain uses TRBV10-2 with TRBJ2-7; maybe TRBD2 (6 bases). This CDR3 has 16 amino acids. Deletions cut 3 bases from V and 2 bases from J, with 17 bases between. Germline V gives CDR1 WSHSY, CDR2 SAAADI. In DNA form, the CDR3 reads TGCGCCAGCAGTGACTTTCGGGACTTGGGAGCCTACGAGCAGTACTTC. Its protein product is CASSDFRDLGAYEQYF.

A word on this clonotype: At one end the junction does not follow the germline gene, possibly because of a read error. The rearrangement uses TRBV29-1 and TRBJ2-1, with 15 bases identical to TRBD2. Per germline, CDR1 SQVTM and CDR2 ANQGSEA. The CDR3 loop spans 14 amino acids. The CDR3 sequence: CCVPGLAGGNEQFF. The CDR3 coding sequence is TGCTGCGTTCCGGGACTAGCGGGAGGCAATGAGCAGTTCTTC.